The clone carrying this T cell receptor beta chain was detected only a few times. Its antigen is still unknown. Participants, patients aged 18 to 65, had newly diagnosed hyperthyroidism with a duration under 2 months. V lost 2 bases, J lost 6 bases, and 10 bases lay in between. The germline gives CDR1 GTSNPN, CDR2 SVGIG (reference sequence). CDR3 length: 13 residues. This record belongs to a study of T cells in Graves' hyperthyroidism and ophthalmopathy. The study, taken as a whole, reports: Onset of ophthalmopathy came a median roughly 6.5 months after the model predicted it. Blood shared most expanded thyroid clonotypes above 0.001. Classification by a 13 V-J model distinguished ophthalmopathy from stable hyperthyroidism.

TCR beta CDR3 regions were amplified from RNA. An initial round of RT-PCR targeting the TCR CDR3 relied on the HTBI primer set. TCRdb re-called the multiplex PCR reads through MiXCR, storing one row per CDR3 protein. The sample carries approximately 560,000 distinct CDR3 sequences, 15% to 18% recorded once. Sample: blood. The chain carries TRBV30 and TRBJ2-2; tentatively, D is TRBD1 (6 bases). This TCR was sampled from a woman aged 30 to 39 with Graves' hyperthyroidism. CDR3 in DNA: TGTGCCTGGAGTCGACAGGCCGCCGGGGAGCTGTTTTTT. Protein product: CAWSRQAAGELFF.